This TCR beta chain was sequenced in a study of blood T cell repertoires in COVID-19. The germline gives CDR1 LGHDT, CDR2 YNNKEL (reference sequence). Trimming pared 6 bases from V and 0 bases from J, leaving 17 bases between. This CDR3 comprises 16 residues. The data were produced by immunoSEQ multiplex PCR, yet TCRdb's version contains in-frame clones alone and is incomplete. The data contain more than 100,000 clones, about 80% of them seen just once; the ten biggest clones take up more than 10%. The sequenced sample was peripheral blood. This clonotype was sampled from a human donor in a cohort sampled during active COVID-19. V and J are TRBV3-1 (or the pseudogene TRBV3-2) and TRBJ1-1, with D tentatively TRBD1 (5 bases). CDR3 sequence reads: CASSLGAVTMNTEAFF. The CDR3 nucleotides read TGTGCCAGCAGTCTAGGGGCAGTAACCATGAACACTGAAGCTTTCTTT.